A selection of T cell receptor beta chains follows, all from one sample in a study of neurological immune-mediated disorders. TCRdb passed the 5' RACE reads through MiXCR, listing each CDR3 protein once. The sample consists of tens of thousands of distinct CDR3 sequences, 13% of them appearing once. The sequencing sample was made of PBMCs. The receptor set was obtained from a woman between 40 and 50 years old in good health. CDR3s include the opening cysteine and the closing phenylalanine or tryptophan. The D gene is left open where the match is weak. The size of a clone is reported for some rows only, either as once, few or many, or as a class for expanded clones.

CDR3 length	D gene	V gene	J gene	clone size	CDR3 DNA	CDR3 protein
13	-	TRBV6-5	TRBJ1-5	many	TGTGCCAGCAGTTACTCGATAGGCCAGCCCCAGCATTTT	CASSYSIGQPQHF
15	TRBD1	TRBV10-3	TRBJ1-6	many	TGTGCCATCAGTGAGGAAACAGGGGGAAATTCACCCCTCCACTTT	CAISEETGGNSPLHF
14	-	TRBV7-9	TRBJ1-1	-	TGTGCCAGCAGCCATCGACAGGAGAGCACTGAAGCTTTCTTT	CASSHRQESTEAFF
14	-	TRBV6-2/TRBV6-3	TRBJ2-7	many	TGTGCCAGCAGTTACTCACGGGGGCACTACGAGCAGTACTTC	CASSYSRGHYEQYF
15	TRBD1	TRBV5-1	TRBJ1-6	medium-sized	TGCGCCAGCAGACCCGGGACAGAGATAAATTCACCCCTCCACTTT	CASRPGTEINSPLHF
15	TRBD1	TRBV6-2/TRBV6-3	TRBJ1-1	many	TGTGCCAGCAGTTCTCCCAGGGGGTTGGGGACTGAAGCTTTCTTT	CASSSPRGLGTEAFF
14	TRBD1	TRBV6-2/TRBV6-3	TRBJ1-1	many	TGTGCCAGCAGCCGGACAGGGGGCGCGGGTGAAGCTTTCTTT	CASSRTGGAGEAFF
14	-	TRBV10-3	TRBJ1-1	-	TGTGCCATCGGCGGCCCCCAGGAATCCACTGAAGCTTTCTTT	CAIGGPQESTEAFF
13	-	TRBV29-1	TRBJ2-7	few	TGCAGCGTGACAGGCCGAAGCTCCTACGAGCAGTACTTC	CSVTGRSSYEQYF
11	-	TRBV15	TRBJ2-5	many	TGTGCCACCATGGACCTAGAGACCCAGTACTTC	CATMDLETQYF
14	TRBD1	TRBV20-1	TRBJ2-7	many	TGCAGTGCTCACTCAGGGGGTTACCCCTACGAGCAGTACTTC	CSAHSGGYPYEQYF
18	TRBD2	TRBV4-1	TRBJ2-3	many	TGCGCCAGCAGCCACCCTGCGGGGGGAATCTCGAGCACAGATACGCAGTATTTT	CASSHPAGGISSTDTQYF
15	TRBD2	TRBV7-3	TRBJ2-5	-	TGTGCCAGCAGCAGAGAGGGCGGGGGGTACGAGACCCAGTACTTC	CASSREGGGYETQYF
16	TRBD2	TRBV4-1	TRBJ2-7	many	TGCGCCAGCACCAGAAGAACGGGGGGGAGGGCTGAAGAGCAGTACTTC	CASTRRTGGRAEEQYF
13	-	TRBV7-2	TRBJ2-3	many	TGTGCCAGCAGCTTAGGGCCCACAGATACGCAGTATTTT	CASSLGPTDTQYF
14	-	TRBV2	TRBJ2-4	many	TGTGCCAGCAGGTCGGAGGTAGCCAAAAACATTCAGTACTTC	CASRSEVAKNIQYF
13	-	TRBV5-5	TRBJ2-1	many	TGTGCCAGCAGTTTCCTCCAGGCGGGTGAGCAGTTCTTC	CASSFLQAGEQFF
15	-	TRBV6-5	TRBJ2-1	-	TGTGCCAGCGGGTTCGGGCCCTCCTACTACAATGAGCAGTTCTTC	CASGFGPSYYNEQFF
13	-	TRBV7-9	TRBJ2-5	many	TGTGCCAGCAGTAAACATTTCGAGGAGACCCAGTACTTC	CASSKHFEETQYF
11	-	TRBV20-1	TRBJ2-1	many	TGCAGTGCCGTGGTGGGGGAAGGTCGGTTCTTC	CSAVVGEGRFF
13	-	TRBV9	TRBJ1-1	many	TGTGCCAGCAGCGTAGGAGGCTTGACTGAAGCTTTCTTT	CASSVGGLTEAFF
21	TRBD2	TRBV27	TRBJ2-1	many	TGTGCCAGCAGTTTGCTGGGGCCTTCTAGCCCTGGGGGGGTCGGTTACAATGAGCAGTTCTTC	CASSLLGPSSPGGVGYNEQFF
13	-	TRBV5-1	TRBJ2-3	many	TGCGCCAGCAGCCCAATTATCGGGGATACGCAGTATTTT	CASSPIIGDTQYF
17	TRBD2	TRBV6-1	TRBJ2-7	few	TGTGCCAGCATCCCGGGACACGGGACTAGCGGGAGTTACGAGCAGTACTTC	CASIPGHGTSGSYEQYF
16	-	TRBV7-2	TRBJ2-2	many	TGTGCCAGCAGCCCTGGGACGTCCCGTCTCACCGGGGAGCTGTTTTTT	CASSPGTSRLTGELFF
14	-	TRBV24-1	TRBJ1-2	medium-sized	TGTGCCACCAGTGAGGAGGGGAAGGGCTATGGCTACACCTTC	CATSEEGKGYGYTF
16	TRBD1	TRBV6-5	TRBJ2-2	many	TGTGCCAGCAGTTCCACAGGGGCCGTGAACACCGGGGAGCTGTTTTTT	CASSSTGAVNTGELFF
14	-	TRBV2	TRBJ1-4	many	TGTGCCAGCAGTGAACGTCAGGGTCTTGAAAAACTGTTTTTT	CASSERQGLEKLFF
16	TRBD2	TRBV20-1	TRBJ2-3	many	TGCAGTGCTAGAGAAGGACTAGCGGGTGGTGGAAGAACGCAGTATTTT	CSAREGLAGGGRTQYF
14	-	TRBV20-1	TRBJ2-4	many	TGCAGTGCTAGAGTGGCCGGGGTAACGAACATTCAGTACTTC	CSARVAGVTNIQYF
16	-	TRBV7-2	TRBJ1-1	many	TGTGCCAGCAGCTCCCGGGCGGGGGCGGCGAACACTGAAGCTTTCTTT	CASSSRAGAANTEAFF
16	-	TRBV27	TRBJ2-2	many	TGTGCCAGCAGTTCCTGGTCCTACCGGGACACCGGGGAGCTGTTTTTT	CASSSWSYRDTGELFF
15	TRBD1	TRBV19	TRBJ1-2	many	TGTGCCAGTAGTATCTCAGGAGGACAGGCCTATGGCTACACCTTC	CASSISGGQAYGYTF
11	-	TRBV5-6	TRBJ1-1	many	TGTGCCAGCAGCCTCTACACTGAAGCTTTCTTT	CASSLYTEAFF
16	-	TRBV6-9	TRBJ2-1	many	TGTGCCAGCAGTAGCACACTAGCGCCAGGACAGCATGAGCAGTTCTTC	CASSSTLAPGQHEQFF
15	-	TRBV19	TRBJ1-3	-	TGTGCCAGTAGTAACCCCGGGACGTCTGGAAACACCATATATTTT	CASSNPGTSGNTIYF
15	-	TRBV5-1	TRBJ2-1	many	TGCGCCAGCAGCTCCCTTGGAGCCTCTAACAATGAGCAGTTCTTC	CASSSLGASNNEQFF
14	-	TRBV14	TRBJ1-1	many	TGTGCCAGCAGCTCGGACTGGGGGAACACTGAAGCTTTCTTT	CASSSDWGNTEAFF
14	-	TRBV7-2	TRBJ2-3	many	TGTGCCAGCAGCTTAAGGGTCGGCACAGATACGCAGTATTTT	CASSLRVGTDTQYF
14	-	TRBV5-1	TRBJ2-7	many	TGCGCCAGCAGCTTGGGGTTGGAGAAATCGAAGCAGTACTTC	CASSLGLEKSKQYF
16	-	TRBV6-6	TRBJ2-7	-	TGTGCCAGTCCCACGACCGCGCCAGGGCCACCATCCGAGCAGTACTTC	CASPTTAPGPPSEQYF
14	-	TRBV10-3	TRBJ2-7	many	TGTGCCATCAGTGGGGGGGAACAGGGCCCCGGGCAGTACTTC	CAISGGEQGPGQYF
15	TRBD2	TRBV7-2	TRBJ2-7	many	TGTGCCAGCAGCTTAAGACTAGCGGGAGGCGACGAGCAGTACTTC	CASSLRLAGGDEQYF
12	-	TRBV3-1	TRBJ1-6	many	TGTGCCAGCAGCCAGCGGGTTACACCCCTCCACTTT	CASSQRVTPLHF
16	-	TRBV18	TRBJ1-2	many	TGTGCCAGCTCAGCACAAAATCGCGGCCAGATATATGGCTACACCTTC	CASSAQNRGQIYGYTF
14	TRBD1	TRBV11-2	TRBJ2-7	many	TGTGCCAGCAGCCTCGACAGGGGCTTGCACGAGCAGTACTTC	CASSLDRGLHEQYF
15	-	TRBV7-9	TRBJ1-1	many	TGTGCCAGCAGCGGGGTGGGTGAGGCGAACACTGAAGCTTTCTTT	CASSGVGEANTEAFF
16	TRBD1	TRBV6-2/TRBV6-3	TRBJ1-6	many	TGTGCCAGCAGTACAACCGGGACAGAGTATAATTCACCCCTCCACTTT	CASSTTGTEYNSPLHF
17	TRBD2	TRBV12-3/TRBV12-4	TRBJ2-2	few	TGTGCCAGCAGTTTACTAGCGGGAGGGCCGTACACCGGGGAGCTGTTTTTT	CASSLLAGGPYTGELFF
12	-	TRBV7-9	TRBJ2-3	many	TGTGCCAGCAGACTAGACACAGATACGCAGTATTTT	CASRLDTDTQYF